This T cell receptor (beta chain) is from a study of long-term antiretroviral therapy in people with HIV. The content of samples before DNA extraction was about 0.9-11 million cryopreserved PBMC. V was clipped by 1 base and J by 4 bases, with 10 bases between them. The CDR3 extends over 14 amino acids. The germline gives CDR1 SGHAT, CDR2 FQDESV (reference sequence). Researchers ran immunoSEQ v3.0 at survey level. Here immunoSEQ multiplex PCR was the method, and the copy in TCRdb shows in-frame clones only, minus some. The sample lists 25,000 or so clones, over 70% occurring once. This TCR was sampled from a man between 18 and 29 years old with HIV. The input for sequencing was unsorted PBMCs, taken 3 years after starting antiretroviral therapy. The chain carries TRBV11-1 and TRBJ2-5; TRBD2 might be the D (5 bases). The CDR3 sequence: CASSLGVGGETQYF. The CDR3 DNA reads as TGTGCCAGCAGCTTAGGCGTAGGAGGAGAGACCCAGTACTTC.